A single sample is the source of the 16 T cell receptor beta chains below, sequenced in a study of blood T cell repertoires in COVID-19 (dated by TCRdb to 2019 to 2021). The library relied on the immunoSEQ multiplex PCR assay. In TCRdb, the immuneACCESS table is reduced to in-frame sequences with V and J assigned. These tables do not hold every clone; where another copy was compared, an unresolved V gene accounts for under half, and the others remain unexplained. The sample records some 220,000 clones, approximately 83% of which are singletons. In total, the top ten clones hold about 1.3% of the sample. The sequenced material came from PBMCs or T cells enriched from blood (not recorded which). All receptors derive from a woman in her thirties or forties with acute COVID-19.

In regard to this clone: This may arise from a read error, as a much more abundant clone is one base away. The V call is TRBV11-3, the J call TRBJ2-2, with D unresolved. The V end was cut by 5 bases, the J end by 3 bases, with 4 bases between. Germline V gene lookup returns CDR1 SGHNT and CDR2 YENEEA. The CDR3 spans 12 residues. As DNA, the CDR3 is TGTGCCAGCAGCCCTGACACCGGGGAGCTGTTTTTT. This encodes CASSPDTGELFF. The complete variable domain, with remaining parts taken from reference TRBV11-3 and TRBJ2-2, reads EAGVVQSPRYKIIEKKQPVAFWCNPISGHNTLYWYLQNLGQGPELLIRYENEEAVDDSQLPKDRFSAERLKGVDSTLKIQPAELGDSAVYLCASSPDTGELFFGEGSRLTVL.

V gene TRBV6-1 combines with J gene TRBJ2-3; D uncertain. Trimming removed 2 bases from V and 0 bases from J, with 12 bases in between. Germline V lookup: CDR1 MNHNS, CDR2 SASEGT. The CDR3 totals 16 residues. The DNA of the CDR3 is TGTGCCAGCAGTGAAATTGGCGGTACTAGCACAGATACGCAGTATTTT. Residues: CASSEIGGTSTDTQYF.

On this clone itself: Other DNA sequences in this sample translate to the same CDR3. The chain joins TRBV6-1 to TRBJ2-7; D is undetermined. The germline V gene encodes CDR1 MNHNS and CDR2 SASEGT. CDR3 size: 11 residues. V was cut by 2 bases and J by 3 bases, with 2 bases left in between. The CDR3 region is CASSELYEQYF. Here the CDR3 DNA reads TGTGCCAGCAGTGAACTCTACGAGCAGTACTTC.

The chain links TRBV2 to TRBJ2-1; 14 positions agree with TRBD2. With V trimmed by 4 bases and J by 7 bases, 6 bases remained unmatched. This CDR3 contains 16 residues. Germline CDR1 and CDR2: SNHLY and FYNNEI. The CDR3 loop reads CASSGGLAGGRNEQFF. The DNA of the CDR3 is TGTGCCAGCAGTGGCGGACTAGCGGGAGGTCGGAATGAGCAGTTCTTC. The variable domain in full, with the rest retrieved from reference TRBV2 and TRBJ2-1, is EPEVTQTPSHQVTQMGQEVILRCVPISNHLYFYWYRQILGQKVEFLVSFYNNEISEKSEIFDDQFSVERPDGSNFTLKIRSTKLEDSAMYFCASSGGLAGGRNEQFFGPGTRLTVL.

The chain joins TRBV7-8 to TRBJ2-3; 7 nucleotides agree with TRBD2. Germline V gives CDR1 SGHVS, CDR2 FQNEAQ. V was clipped by 5 bases and J by 2 bases; unmatched bases: 7. The CDR3 has 15 residues. This chain's CDR3 is CASSGRGRPTDTQYF. Written as DNA, the CDR3 is TGTGCCAGCAGCGGGCGGGGGAGGCCCACAGATACGCAGTATTTT.

The chain is built from TRBV2 and TRBJ2-3, with 12 bases matching TRBD2. The CDR3 contains 16 residues. Per the germline V gene, CDR1 is SNHLY and CDR2 is FYNNEI. Losses at the gene ends were 5 bases for V and 5 bases for J; bases not matched to a gene: 8. In nucleotides, the CDR3 is TGTGCCAGCAGTAGCCCTAGCGGGGGGGCGGGAGATACGCAGTATTTT. Amino acid sequence: CASSSPSGGAGDTQYF.

The chain has TRBV6-5 and TRBJ2-2; D is unclear. The germline V and J ends were trimmed by 0 bases and 8 bases, with 13 bases remaining between them. There are 15 residues in the CDR3. Per germline, CDR1 MNHEY and CDR2 SVGAGI. Written as DNA, the CDR3 is TGTGCCAGCAGTTACTCGGTGGCTCGGGTTGGGGAGCTGTTTTTT. It translates to CASSYSVARVGELFF.

The V gene is TRBV28, the J gene TRBJ1-1, with TRBD1 as a possible D gene (5 bases). This CDR3 has 16 residues. V gave up 7 bases and J gave up 2 bases, with 20 bases separating them. Germline values: CDR1 MDHEN, CDR2 SYDVKM. CDR3 loop: CASTRYGTGTNTEAFF. In DNA, the CDR3 is TGTGCCAGCACCCGCTATGGAACAGGCACAAACACTGAAGCTTTCTTT. Using reference TRBV28 and TRBJ1-1 for the parts outside the CDR3, the full variable domain is DVKVTQSSRYLVKRTGEKVFLECVQDMDHENMFWYRQDPGLGLRLIYFSYDVKMKEKGDIPEGYSVSREKKERFSLILESASTNQTSMYLCASTRYGTGTNTEAFFGQGTRLTVV.

The rearrangement joins TRBV19 to TRBJ2-3, with 8 bases that match TRBD1. The CDR3 runs to 14 residues. V dropped 7 bases and J dropped 4; count of bases not matched to a gene: 7. Germline loops: CDR1 LNHDA, CDR2 SQIVND (reference sequence). The CDR3 region has the DNA TGTGCCAGTAAACTGACAGGGGCGGCAGATACGCAGTATTTT. Encoded protein: CASKLTGAADTQYF.

V is TRBV7-9 and J is TRBJ1-4; D gene ambiguous. CDR3 length equals 15 residues. Germline loops: CDR1 SEHNR, CDR2 FQNEAQ (reference sequence). The ends were cut back, 1 base at V and 4 bases at J, with 10 bases in the middle. CDR3 in DNA: TGTGCCAGCAGCTTAGTTGGGAGGGATAATGAAAAACTGTTTTTT. Translated: CASSLVGRDNEKLFF.

The chain joins TRBV5-4 to TRBJ2-5, with TRBD2 matching 8 bases. V was clipped by 0 bases and J by 5 bases; unmatched bases: 9. This CDR3 contains 16 residues. In germline, CDR1 is SGHNT, CDR2 YYREEE (reference sequence). CDR3 region: CASSLDTGGPRETQYF. CDR3 DNA sequence: TGTGCCAGCAGCTTGGATACGGGAGGGCCGAGGGAGACCCAGTACTTC.

This rearrangement joins TRBV11-1 to TRBJ2-1; a weak D match, TRBD1 (6 bases). The germline gives CDR1 SGHAT, CDR2 FQDESV (reference sequence). V shed 0 bases and J shed 15 bases, with 24 bases lying between them. This CDR3 has 16 residues. The CDR3 sequence: CASSLAAGSVQGHTFF. The CDR3 region has the DNA TGTGCCAGCAGCTTAGCGGCAGGGTCCGTCCAGGGACATACGTTCTTC.

The chain recombines TRBV2 with TRBJ1-2, with 7 nucleotides matching TRBD1. CDR1 and CDR2 (germline): SNHLY, FYNNEI. The ends lost 1 base at V and 5 bases at J; junction bases unmatched: 4. The CDR3 has 14 amino acids. For the CDR3, the DNA is TGTGCCAGCAGTGAAGTGGGACAGCAATATGGCTACACCTTC. Its translation is CASSEVGQQYGYTF.

The chain uses TRBV7-3 and TRBJ2-5, with 7 bases that match TRBD2. CDR1 is SGHTA, CDR2 FQGTGA, per germline. CDR3 length: 14 amino acids. J gave up 4 bases and V 2 bases, and 4 bases lay outside the gene matches. CDR3 in amino acids: CASSLGGRGETQYF. The DNA of the CDR3 is TGTGCCAGCAGCTTAGGTGGGAGGGGAGAGACCCAGTACTTC.

Written as DNA, the CDR3 is TGTGCCAGCAGCTTCAGGGTTTATGGGACTGAAGCTTTCTTT. It codes for CASSFRVYGTEAFF. This sequence joins TRBV5-6 and TRBJ1-1, with D tentatively TRBD1 (5 bases). The CDR3 is 14 residues long. Trimming stripped 2 bases from V and 5 bases from J, with 13 bases between. The germline V gene has CDR1 SGHDT and CDR2 YYEEEE.

This sequence joins TRBV18 and TRBJ1-6; TRBD1 aligns across 7 bases. Germline CDR1 reads KGHSH; CDR2 reads LQKENI. The CDR3 contains 14 residues. V trimming: 3 bases; J trimming: 10 bases; junction bases outside the gene matches: 6. The CDR3 DNA reads TGTGCCAGCTCACCCGGGACAGAGCTATCACCCCTCCACTTT. Translating it yields CASSPGTELSPLHF.